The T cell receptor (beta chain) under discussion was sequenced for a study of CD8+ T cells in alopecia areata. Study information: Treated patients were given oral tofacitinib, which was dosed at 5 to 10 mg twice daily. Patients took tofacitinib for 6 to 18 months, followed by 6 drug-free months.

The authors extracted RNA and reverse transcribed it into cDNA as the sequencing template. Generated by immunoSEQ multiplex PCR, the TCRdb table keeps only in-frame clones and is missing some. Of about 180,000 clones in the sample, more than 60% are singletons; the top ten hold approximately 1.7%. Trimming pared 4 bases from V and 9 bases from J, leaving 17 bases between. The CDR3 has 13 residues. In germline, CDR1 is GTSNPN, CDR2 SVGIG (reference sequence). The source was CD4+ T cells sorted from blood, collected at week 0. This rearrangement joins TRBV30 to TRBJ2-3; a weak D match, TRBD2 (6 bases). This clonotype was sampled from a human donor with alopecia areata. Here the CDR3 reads CAWTPPGTRTQYF. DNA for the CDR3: TGTGCCTGGACCCCCCCCGGGACTCGAACGCAGTATTTT. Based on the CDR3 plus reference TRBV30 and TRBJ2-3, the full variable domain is SQTIHQWPATLVQPVGSPLSLECTVEGTSNPNLYWYRQAAGRGLQLLFYSVGIGQISSEVPQNLSASRPQDRQFILSSKKLLLSDSGFYLCAWTPPGTRTQYFGPGTRLTVL.